The sequence of this TCR beta chain was determined in a study of blood T cell repertoires in COVID-19. The wider study: Collection of acute and convalescent COVID-19 samples took place in the United States, Italy and Spain. T cells, B-cell-depleted T cells, or PBMCs provided the cDNA or gDNA that served as material.

Per the authors' pipeline: From reference gene primer amplification, estimates of nucleated cell counts were derived. Produced via immunoSEQ multiplex PCR; TCRdb's table is partial and in-frame only. Clone size and V and J calls were adopted from that table, with D and trimming inferred from the DNA. The sample has 180,000 or so clones, roughly nine tenths seen once; the top ten hold approximately 11%. Seattle's cohort entered during active infection and was followed longitudinally. The germline V gene has CDR1 LGHNA and CDR2 YSLEER. Trimming took off 0 bases at V and 2 bases at J, with 4 bases between the two ends. The CDR3 totals 14 residues. The count of this clone is one.

This sequence originates from a woman in her sixties or seventies with COVID-19, enrolled during active disease. Input material: peripheral blood. The V and J genes are TRBV4-3 and TRBJ2-2; no clear D. The CDR3 is CASSQDSNTGELFF. The DNA for the CDR3 is TGCGCCAGCAGCCAAGATAGTAACACCGGGGAGCTGTTTTTT.